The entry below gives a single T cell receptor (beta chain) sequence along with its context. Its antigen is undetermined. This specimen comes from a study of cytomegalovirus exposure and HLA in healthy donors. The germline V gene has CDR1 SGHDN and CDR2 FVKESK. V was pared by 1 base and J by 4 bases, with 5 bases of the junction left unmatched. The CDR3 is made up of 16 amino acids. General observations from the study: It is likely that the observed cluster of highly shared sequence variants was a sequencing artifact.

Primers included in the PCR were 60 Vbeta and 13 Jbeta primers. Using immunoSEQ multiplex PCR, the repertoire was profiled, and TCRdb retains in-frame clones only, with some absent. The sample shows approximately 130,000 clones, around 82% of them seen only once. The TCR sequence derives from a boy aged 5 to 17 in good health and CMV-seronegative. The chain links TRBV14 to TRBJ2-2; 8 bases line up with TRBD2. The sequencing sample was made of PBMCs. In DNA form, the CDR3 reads TGTGCCAGCAGCCAAGGAGCGGGGGATTTCACCGGGGAGCTGTTTTTT. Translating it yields CASSQGAGDFTGELFF.